The 26 T cell receptor beta chains in this list originate from one sample, sequenced in a study of early T cells in non-severe SARS-CoV-2 infection. TCRdb re-derived calls from the 5' RACE reads in MiXCR, one entry per CDR3 protein. Here the sample spans some 88,000 distinct CDR3 sequences, 15% to 20% being singletons. Sequencing was performed on whole blood, taken at baseline. These receptors originate from an adult who was a healthcare worker with PCR-confirmed SARS-CoV-2 infection or an uninfected control (not recorded which).

The table lists this clonotype with a few counts. The rearrangement uses TRBV7-9 and TRBJ2-7, with D uncertain. CDR1 SEHNR and CDR2 FQNEAQ come from the germline V gene (reference sequence). The CDR3 covers 12 residues. Trimming took off 8 bases at V and 5 bases at J, with 13 bases between the two ends. CDR3 in DNA: TGTGCCAGCGGCTATGGAACCAACGAGCAGTACTTC. Amino acid sequence: CASGYGTNEQYF.

This clonotype came up many times. J is TRBJ2-1 and V is TRBV12-3 or TRBV12-4; 11 bases map to TRBD1. This CDR3 has 13 residues. V was pared by 8 bases and J by 6 bases, with 3 bases of the junction left unmatched. Here the CDR3 DNA reads TGTGCCAGCGGACAGGGGGCAGGCAATGAGCAGTTCTTC. Protein product: CASGQGAGNEQFF.

The V gene is TRBV7-6, the J gene TRBJ2-3; D could derive from TRBD1 or TRBD2 (6 bases each). The V and J ends lost 1 base and 4 bases respectively, with 15 bases between them. The CDR3 is 16 residues long. Germline assignment: CDR1 SGHVS and CDR2 FNYEAQ. The CDR3 DNA reads TGTGCCAGCAGCTTAGGTACGGGGGCTCCCCCAGATACGCAGTATTTT. Its protein is CASSLGTGAPPDTQYF.

This clonotype was counted a few times. This chain uses TRBV20-1 with TRBJ2-5; 7 positions agree with TRBD2. The CDR3 consists of 16 residues. Trimming cost V 0 bases and J 1 base; bases outside gene matches: 8. The germline V gene has CDR1 DFQATT and CDR2 SNEGSKA (reference sequence). The CDR3 is CSARDLGGGSQETQYF. The CDR3 DNA follows: TGCAGTGCTAGAGATTTGGGCGGCGGGAGCCAAGAGACCCAGTACTTC.

This clonotype was detected only a few times. V is TRBV7-2 and J is TRBJ1-3, with a possible D match to TRBD1 (5 bases). The CDR3 spans 18 residues. CDR1 is SGHTA, CDR2 FQGNSA, per germline. V lost 1 base to trimming and J lost 5 bases, with 21 bases between them. This CDR3 is CASSLESSGPPRRNTIYF. CDR3 in DNA: TGTGCCAGCAGCTTAGAGTCTTCGGGACCTCCTCGGAGAAACACCATATATTTT.

This clonotype was counted at least ten times. This rearrangement joins TRBV12-3 or TRBV12-4 to TRBJ2-7; no firm D call. The V and J ends lost 6 bases and 2 bases respectively, with 11 bases between them. The CDR3 runs 13 residues. CDR3 loop: CASRPGPAYEQYF. The CDR3 nucleotides are TGTGCCAGCAGGCCCGGGCCAGCCTACGAGCAGTACTTC.

This chain uses TRBV4-1 with TRBJ1-5; D ambiguous. Looked up from germline, CDR1 is MGHRA and CDR2 is YSYEKL. V was shortened by 5 bases and J by 6 bases, with 11 bases between the two germline ends. The CDR3 loop spans 13 amino acids. Written as DNA, the CDR3 is TGCGCCAGCAGCAGAGGAGGGAGTCAGCCCCAGCATTTT. Its translation is CASSRGGSQPQHF.

The chain employs TRBV4-1 and TRBJ2-1; no firm D call. V lost 0 bases and J 7 bases, leaving 16 bases between the germline ends. This CDR3 has 16 residues. Germline lookup yields CDR1 MGHRA and CDR2 YSYEKL. The CDR3: CASSQERDTSGNEQFF. The DNA of the CDR3 is TGCGCCAGCAGCCAAGAACGTGACACCTCCGGGAATGAGCAGTTCTTC.

This clonotype was counted between two and nine times. V gene TRBV5-1 combines with J gene TRBJ2-7; unclear D gene. The germline gives CDR1 SGHRS, CDR2 YFSETQ. The V end was cut by 5 bases, the J end by 4 bases, with 10 bases between. The CDR3 is 12 residues long. In nucleotides, the CDR3 is TGCGCCAGCAGTTCCCGGGCTTACGAGCAGTACTTC. This sequence encodes CASSSRAYEQYF.

This clonotype was observed at least ten times. CDR3 sequence reads: CASSLDSGQPQAFF. CDR3 DNA: TGCGCCAGCAGCTTGGATTCCGGACAGCCCCAAGCTTTCTTT. The chain employs TRBV5-1 and TRBJ1-1, with D perhaps matching TRBD1 (6 bases). This CDR3 has 14 amino acids. Germline lookup yields CDR1 SGHRS and CDR2 YFSETQ. Trimming cost V 0 bases and J 9 bases, with 15 bases left between them.

This chain links TRBV20-1 with TRBJ1-1; 7 bases align to TRBD1. The CDR3 sequence is 13 residues long. V lost 5 bases to trimming and J lost 3 bases; unmatched junction nucleotides: 6. Germline CDR1 is DFQATT and CDR2 is SNEGSKA (reference sequence). The CDR3 DNA reads as TGCAGTGCTTACAGGGGTGGGGACACTGAAGCTTTCTTT. It codes for CSAYRGGDTEAFF.

The chain joins TRBV6-2 or TRBV6-3 to TRBJ2-7, with TRBD1 as a possible D gene (6 bases). The V gene's germline CDR1 is MNHEY and CDR2 SVGEGT. Trimming took off 6 bases at V and 6 bases at J, with 21 bases between the two ends. The CDR3 length is 15 residues. CDR3 loop: CASSRPVDRTFEQYF. As DNA, the CDR3 is TGTGCCAGCAGCCGACCTGTCGACAGGACCTTCGAGCAGTACTTC.

The rearrangement joins TRBV7-9 to TRBJ2-1; 11 bases match TRBD2. The germline gives CDR1 SEHNR, CDR2 FQNEAQ (reference sequence). The junction had 10 bases not matched to a gene; V was cut back by 5 bases and J by 7 bases. The CDR3 totals 16 residues. The chain's CDR3 is CASSLGASGRPNEQFF. CDR3 DNA sequence: TGTGCCAGCAGCCTAGGGGCTAGCGGGAGGCCGAATGAGCAGTTCTTC.

This clonotype was observed a few times. The genes are TRBV6-5 and TRBJ1-1, with D uncertain. The CDR3 totals 14 residues. V lost 2 bases to trimming and J lost 0 bases, with 7 bases between them. Germline loops: CDR1 MNHEY, CDR2 SVGAGI. The CDR3 bases are TGTGCCAGCAGTTACCAACTGATGAACACTGAAGCTTTCTTT. This codes for CASSYQLMNTEAFF.

This clonotype has just a few counts. The J gene is TRBJ2-7, the V gene TRBV20-1; weak D call: TRBD1 (5 bases). The CDR3 is made up of 14 amino acids. Trimming removed 5 bases from V and 6 bases from J, with 20 bases in between. Germline CDR1 and CDR2: DFQATT and SNEGSKA (reference sequence). CDR3: CSAASDQGGVEQYF. The CDR3 bases are TGCAGTGCTGCAAGCGACCAGGGCGGAGTCGAGCAGTACTTC.

V usage is TRBV12-3 or TRBV12-4 and J usage is TRBJ2-1; weak D call: TRBD1 (6 bases). The CDR3 has 17 residues. Trimming cost V 6 bases and J 4 bases, with 22 bases left between them. The CDR3 region is CASRGIGQKGVYNEQFF. Here the CDR3 DNA reads TGTGCCAGCAGGGGAATTGGACAAAAGGGGGTATACAATGAGCAGTTCTTC.

The CDR3 DNA reads TGTGCCAGCAGCTTACCAACAGCGCCGCAGGACAGGGGAAGGACAGATACGCAGTATTTT. Its protein product is CASSLPTAPQDRGRTDTQYF. The V call is TRBV11-2, the J call TRBJ2-3; 9 bases are a match to TRBD1. CDR1 SGHAT and CDR2 FQNNGV come from the germline V gene. The V and J ends lost 2 bases and 3 bases, in that order; junction bases with no gene match: 18. This CDR3 has 20 residues.

This clonotype has only a few counts. The chain combines TRBV11-2 with TRBJ2-7; 8 bases are a match to TRBD1. Trimming cost V 6 bases and J 12 bases; bases outside gene matches: 10. This CDR3 contains 12 residues. Germline values: CDR1 SGHAT, CDR2 FQNNGV. The CDR3 protein is CASRSQGALLYF. The CDR3 DNA sequence: TGTGCCAGCAGATCTCAGGGGGCGTTGCTGTACTTC.

This rearrangement joins TRBV7-9 to TRBJ1-6, with no clear D. Germline V lookup: CDR1 SEHNR, CDR2 FQNEAQ (reference sequence). CDR3 size: 14 residues. Trimming shortened V by 5 bases and J by 6 bases, and 11 bases separated the two germline ends. The CDR3 DNA follows: TGTGCCAGCAGCCTAATGGGCGCTAATTCACCCCTCCACTTT. This sequence encodes CASSLMGANSPLHF.

The gene calls are TRBV10-3 and TRBJ2-1; the match to TRBD2 covers 9 bases. This CDR3 region has 15 residues. The germline gives CDR1 ENHRY, CDR2 SYGVKD. V trimming: 6 bases; J trimming: 6 bases; junction bases outside the gene matches: 9. The CDR3 DNA sequence: TGTGCCATCAGGGAAGCGGGAGGAAGAACCAATGAGCAGTTCTTC. Translated, it gives CAIREAGGRTNEQFF.

The sample holds a few counts of this clonotype. This sequence joins TRBV6-5 and TRBJ1-1; D is perhaps TRBD1 (6 bases). CDR1 is MNHEY, CDR2 SVGAGI, per germline. Trimming removed 5 bases at V and 4 bases at J, with 11 bases between. The CDR3 contains 13 residues. CDR3 in DNA: TGTGCCAGCAGTCCCCTACAGGGCACTGAAGCTTTCTTT. Translating gives CASSPLQGTEAFF.

This clonotype was counted a few times. This chain links TRBV4-1 with TRBJ2-2, with TRBD1 identical over 10 bases. Germline V gene sequence: CDR1 MGHRA, CDR2 YSYEKL. This CDR3 is 15 amino acids long. Trimming cost V 4 bases and J 5 bases; bases outside gene matches: 4. In DNA form, the CDR3 reads TGCGCCAGCAGCCTGACAGGGGGCCAAACCGGGGAGCTGTTTTTT. Its protein product is CASSLTGGQTGELFF.

This chain links TRBV11-2 with TRBJ2-1; 7 bases map to TRBD2. The CDR3 totals 14 residues. V shed 0 bases and J 10 bases; nucleotides not matched to a gene: 6. Germline CDR1 is SGHAT and CDR2 is FQNNGV. CDR3 protein: CASSLDQTSYEQFF. In DNA, the CDR3 is TGTGCCAGCAGCTTAGATCAGACTAGCTACGAGCAGTTCTTC.

There are a few counts of this clonotype. The chain recombines TRBV9 with TRBJ1-1; the D is unclear. Germline V lookup: CDR1 SGDLS, CDR2 YYNGEE. This CDR3 has 13 amino acids. The V end was cut by 2 bases, the J end by 3 bases, with 8 bases between. CDR3 DNA: TGTGCCAGCAGCGTTGGCGGACACACTGAAGCTTTCTTT. Amino acids: CASSVGGHTEAFF.

This clonotype was counted only a few times. The chain uses TRBV4-1 and TRBJ2-3; D not resolved. The CDR3 totals 14 residues. Trimming took 0 bases from V and 7 from J, leaving 11 bases between them. Germline loops: CDR1 MGHRA, CDR2 YSYEKL. CDR3 sequence reads: CASSQEHGWHTQYF. CDR3 coding DNA: TGCGCCAGCAGCCAAGAACATGGTTGGCATACGCAGTATTTT.

The genes are TRBV29-1 and TRBJ2-1; D is ambiguous. Trimming left V 3 bases short and J 3 bases short, with 12 bases between. CDR1 and CDR2 from the germline V gene are SQVTM and ANQGSEA. The CDR3 loop spans 14 amino acids. CDR3 residues: CSVDVRRRYNEQFF. The CDR3 DNA reads TGCAGCGTTGATGTCCGGAGACGCTACAATGAGCAGTTCTTC.